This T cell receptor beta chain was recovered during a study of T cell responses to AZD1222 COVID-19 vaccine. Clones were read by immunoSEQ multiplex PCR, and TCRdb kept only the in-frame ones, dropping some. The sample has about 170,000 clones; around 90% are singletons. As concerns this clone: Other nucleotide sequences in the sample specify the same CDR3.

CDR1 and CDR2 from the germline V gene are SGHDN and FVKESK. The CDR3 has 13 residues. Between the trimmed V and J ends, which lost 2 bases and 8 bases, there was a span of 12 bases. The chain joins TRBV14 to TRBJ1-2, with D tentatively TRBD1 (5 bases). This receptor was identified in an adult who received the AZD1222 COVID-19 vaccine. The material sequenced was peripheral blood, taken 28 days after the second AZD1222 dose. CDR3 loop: CASSQQGLGGYTF. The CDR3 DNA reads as TGTGCCAGCAGCCAACAGGGATTGGGAGGCTACACCTTC.